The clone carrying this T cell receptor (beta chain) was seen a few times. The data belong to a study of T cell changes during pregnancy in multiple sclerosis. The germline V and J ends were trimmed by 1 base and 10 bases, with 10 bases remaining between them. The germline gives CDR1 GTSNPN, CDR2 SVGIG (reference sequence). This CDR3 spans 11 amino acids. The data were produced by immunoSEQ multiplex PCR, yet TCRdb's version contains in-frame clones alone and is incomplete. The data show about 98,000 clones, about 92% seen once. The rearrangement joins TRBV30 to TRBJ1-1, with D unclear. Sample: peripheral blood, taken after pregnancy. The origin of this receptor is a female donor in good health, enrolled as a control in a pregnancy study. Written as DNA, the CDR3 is TGTGCCTGGAGTGGAGGGTCCCGAGCTTTCTTT. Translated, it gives CAWSGGSRAFF.